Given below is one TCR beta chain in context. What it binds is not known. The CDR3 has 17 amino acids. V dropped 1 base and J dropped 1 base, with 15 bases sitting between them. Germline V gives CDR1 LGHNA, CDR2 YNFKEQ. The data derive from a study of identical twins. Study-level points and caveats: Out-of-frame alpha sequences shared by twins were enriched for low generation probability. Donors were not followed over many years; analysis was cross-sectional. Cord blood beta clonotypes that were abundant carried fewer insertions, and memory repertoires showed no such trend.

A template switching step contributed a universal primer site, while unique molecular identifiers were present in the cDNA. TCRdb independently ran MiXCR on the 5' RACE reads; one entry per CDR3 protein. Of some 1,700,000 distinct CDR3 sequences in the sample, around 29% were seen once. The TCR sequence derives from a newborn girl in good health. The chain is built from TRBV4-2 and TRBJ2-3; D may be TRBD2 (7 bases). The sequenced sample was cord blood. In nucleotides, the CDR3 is TGTGCCAGCAGCCAAGGACTTGCGGGGGCCCGCACAGATACGCAGTATTTT. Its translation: CASSQGLAGARTDTQYF.